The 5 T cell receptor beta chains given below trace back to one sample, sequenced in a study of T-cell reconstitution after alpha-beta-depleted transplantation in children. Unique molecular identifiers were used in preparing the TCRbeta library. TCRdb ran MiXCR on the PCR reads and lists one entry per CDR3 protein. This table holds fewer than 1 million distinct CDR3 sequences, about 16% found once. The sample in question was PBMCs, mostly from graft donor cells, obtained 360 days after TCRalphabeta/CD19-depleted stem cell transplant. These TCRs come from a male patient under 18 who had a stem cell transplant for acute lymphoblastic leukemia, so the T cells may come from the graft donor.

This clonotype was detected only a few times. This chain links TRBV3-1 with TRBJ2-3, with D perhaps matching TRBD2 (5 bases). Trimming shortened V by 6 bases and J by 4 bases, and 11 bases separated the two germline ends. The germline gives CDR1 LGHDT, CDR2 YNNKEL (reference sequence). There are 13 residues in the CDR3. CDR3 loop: CASRPRGADTQYF. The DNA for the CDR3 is TGTGCCAGCAGACCCCGGGGAGCAGATACGCAGTATTTT.

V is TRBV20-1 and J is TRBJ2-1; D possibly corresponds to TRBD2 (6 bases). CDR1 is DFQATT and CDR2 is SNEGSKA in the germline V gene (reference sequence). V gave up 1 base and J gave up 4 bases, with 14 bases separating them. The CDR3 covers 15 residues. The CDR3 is CSARGRESPYNEQFF. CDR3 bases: TGCAGTGCTAGAGGACGGGAGTCCCCGTACAATGAGCAGTTCTTC.

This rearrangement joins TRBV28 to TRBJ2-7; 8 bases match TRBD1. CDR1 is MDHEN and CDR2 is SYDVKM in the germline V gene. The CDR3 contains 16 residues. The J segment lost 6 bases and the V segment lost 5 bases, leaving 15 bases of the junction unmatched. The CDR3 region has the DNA TGTGCCAGCAGTCCTAGGGCGACAGGGGATGAGGGCGAGCAGTACTTC. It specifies CASSPRATGDEGEQYF.

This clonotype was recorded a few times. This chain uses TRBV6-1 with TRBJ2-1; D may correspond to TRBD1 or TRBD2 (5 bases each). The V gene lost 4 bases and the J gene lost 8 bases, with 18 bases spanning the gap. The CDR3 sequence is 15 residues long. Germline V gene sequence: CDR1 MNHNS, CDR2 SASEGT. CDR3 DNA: TGTGCCAGCAGTGGGAGGCCGGGACGAGTGTATGAGCAGTTCTTC. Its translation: CASSGRPGRVYEQFF.

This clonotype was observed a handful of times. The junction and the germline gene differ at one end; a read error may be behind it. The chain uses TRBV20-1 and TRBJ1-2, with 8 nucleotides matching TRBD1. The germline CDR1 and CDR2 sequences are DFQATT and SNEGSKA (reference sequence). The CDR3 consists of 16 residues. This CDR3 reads CSAFQDRGSANYGYTF. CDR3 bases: TGCAGTGCTTTCCAAGACAGGGGCAGCGCTAATTATGGCTACACCTTC.